This TCR beta chain was profiled in a study of T cells in women clearing cervical HPV infection. Whole-study context: Blood came at first lesion visit for cases, post-clearance for controls. Study-wide results and caveats: CIN3+ cases had significantly higher TCR repertoire richness than controls, but evenness did not differ.

Turning to this clone: Its antigen remains unknown. The CDR3 end is not reached by the read, which stops 3 residues before it; the germline J gene fills it in.

Germline trimming cut 4 bases from V and 5 bases from J; bases unmatched to any gene: 10. CDR1 SQVTM and CDR2 ANQGSEA come from the germline V gene. The CDR3 sequence is 14 residues long. Assay: immunoSEQ multiplex PCR; the TCRdb copy retains only in-frame clones and omits some. The sample includes roughly 25,000 clones. This chain connects TRBV29-1 to TRBJ1-2; 7 bases match TRBD1. Source material: blood buffy coat. This sequence originates from a woman aged 18-69 years with a cervical HPV16 infection that either progressed to CIN3+ or cleared (not recorded which). The CDR3 loop is CSVGPVGTEYGYTF. The sequenced CDR3 bases are TGCAGCGTTGGACCGGTTGGGACAGAATATGGC.